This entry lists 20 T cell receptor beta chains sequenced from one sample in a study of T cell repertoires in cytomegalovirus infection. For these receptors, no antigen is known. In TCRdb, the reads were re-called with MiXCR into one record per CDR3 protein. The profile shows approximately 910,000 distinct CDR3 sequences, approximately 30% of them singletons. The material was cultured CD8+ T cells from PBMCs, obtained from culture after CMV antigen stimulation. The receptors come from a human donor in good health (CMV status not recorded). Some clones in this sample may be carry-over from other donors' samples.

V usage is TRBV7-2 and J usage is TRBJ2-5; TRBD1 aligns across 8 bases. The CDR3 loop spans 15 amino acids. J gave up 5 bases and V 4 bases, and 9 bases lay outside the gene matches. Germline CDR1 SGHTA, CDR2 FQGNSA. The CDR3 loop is CASSSDREGWETQYF. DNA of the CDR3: TGTGCCAGCAGCTCGGACAGGGAAGGGTGGGAGACCCAGTACTTC. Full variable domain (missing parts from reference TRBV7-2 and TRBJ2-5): GAGVSQSPSNKVTEKGKDVELRCDPISGHTALYWYRQSLGQGLEFLIYFQGNSAPDKSGLPSDRFSAERTGGSVSTLTIQRTQQEDSAVYLCASSSDREGWETQYFGPGTRLLVL.

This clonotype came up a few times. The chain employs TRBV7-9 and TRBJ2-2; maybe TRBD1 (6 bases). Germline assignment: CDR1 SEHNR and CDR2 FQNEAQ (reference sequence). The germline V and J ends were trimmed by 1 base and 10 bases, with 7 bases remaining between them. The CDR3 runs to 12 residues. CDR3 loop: CASSLVGAELFF. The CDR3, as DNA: TGTGCCAGCAGCTTAGTGGGGGCGGAGCTGTTTTTT.

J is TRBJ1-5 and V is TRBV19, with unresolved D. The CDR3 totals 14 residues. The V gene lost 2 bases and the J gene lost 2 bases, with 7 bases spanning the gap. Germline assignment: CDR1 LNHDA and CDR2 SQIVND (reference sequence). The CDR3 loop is CASSIIKGNQPQHF. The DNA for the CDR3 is TGTGCCAGTAGTATAATAAAGGGCAATCAGCCCCAGCATTTT.

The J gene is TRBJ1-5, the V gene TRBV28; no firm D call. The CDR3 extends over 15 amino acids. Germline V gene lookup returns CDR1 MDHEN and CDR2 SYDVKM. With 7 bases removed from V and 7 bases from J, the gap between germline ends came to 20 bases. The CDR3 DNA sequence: TGTGCCAGCACCCCTAAAGGGAGTCCTCGACAGCCCCAGCATTTT. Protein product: CASTPKGSPRQPQHF.

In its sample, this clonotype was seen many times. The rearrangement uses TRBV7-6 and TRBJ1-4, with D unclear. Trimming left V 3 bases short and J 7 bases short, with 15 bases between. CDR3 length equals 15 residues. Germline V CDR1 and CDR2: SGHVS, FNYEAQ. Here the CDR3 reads CASSFSRLRTEKLFF. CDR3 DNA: TGTGCCAGCAGCTTTTCGCGGCTTCGTACTGAAAAACTGTTTTTT.

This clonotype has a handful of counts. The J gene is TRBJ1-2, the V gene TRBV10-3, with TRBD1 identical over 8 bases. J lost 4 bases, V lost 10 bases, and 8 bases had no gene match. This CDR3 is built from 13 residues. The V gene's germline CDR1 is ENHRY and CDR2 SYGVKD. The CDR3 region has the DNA TGTGCCAACACGGACAGGGCCTTCTATGGCTACACCTTC. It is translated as CANTDRAFYGYTF.

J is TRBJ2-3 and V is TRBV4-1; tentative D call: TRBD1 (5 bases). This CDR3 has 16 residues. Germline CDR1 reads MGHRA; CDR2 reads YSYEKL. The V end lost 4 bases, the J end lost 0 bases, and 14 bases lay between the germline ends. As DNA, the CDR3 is TGCGCCAGCAGCCGAGAACCCCAGGGCAGCACAGATACGCAGTATTTT. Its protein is CASSREPQGSTDTQYF.

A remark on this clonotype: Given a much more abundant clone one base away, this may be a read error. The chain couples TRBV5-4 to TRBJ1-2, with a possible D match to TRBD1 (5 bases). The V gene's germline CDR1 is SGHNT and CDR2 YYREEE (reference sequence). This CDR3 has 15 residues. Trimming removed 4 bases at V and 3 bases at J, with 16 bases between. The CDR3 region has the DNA TGTGCCAGCAGCCCCTTGAAGGAGGGGCACTATGGCTACACCTTC. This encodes CASSPLKEGHYGYTF.

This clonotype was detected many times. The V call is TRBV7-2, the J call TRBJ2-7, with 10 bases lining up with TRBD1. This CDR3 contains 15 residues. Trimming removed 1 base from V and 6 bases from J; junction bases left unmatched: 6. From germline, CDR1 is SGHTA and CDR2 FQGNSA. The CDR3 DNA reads TGTGCCAGCAGCTTAGGGGTGGGACAGGGGTTCGAGCAGTACTTC. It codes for CASSLGVGQGFEQYF. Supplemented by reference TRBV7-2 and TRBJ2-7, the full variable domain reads GAGVSQSPSNKVTEKGKDVELRCDPISGHTALYWYRQSLGQGLEFLIYFQGNSAPDKSGLPSDRFSAERTGGSVSTLTIQRTQQEDSAVYLCASSLGVGQGFEQYFGPGTRLTVT.

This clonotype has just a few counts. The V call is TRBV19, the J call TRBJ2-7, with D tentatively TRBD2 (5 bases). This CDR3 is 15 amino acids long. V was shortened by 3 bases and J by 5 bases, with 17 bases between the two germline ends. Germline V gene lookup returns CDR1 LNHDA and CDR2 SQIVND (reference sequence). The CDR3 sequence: CASSMGVGTRDEQYF. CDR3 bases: TGTGCCAGTAGTATGGGAGTTGGAACCCGCGACGAGCAGTACTTC.

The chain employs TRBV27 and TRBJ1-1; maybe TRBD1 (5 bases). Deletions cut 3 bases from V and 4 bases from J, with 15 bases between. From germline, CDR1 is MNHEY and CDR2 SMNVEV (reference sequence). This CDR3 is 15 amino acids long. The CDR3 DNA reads TGTGCCAGCAGTTTCGTCTCACCTGGGGGCACTGAAGCTTTCTTT. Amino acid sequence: CASSFVSPGGTEAFF.

The DNA for the CDR3 is TGTGCCAGCAGTGACTCGAGACAAGGCAACAAGGGAGCCCAGCATTTT. Protein product: CASSDSRQGNKGAQHF. The chain uses TRBV6-4 and TRBJ1-5, with D uncertain. Between the trimmed V and J ends, which lost 0 bases and 11 bases, there was a span of 20 bases. This CDR3 comprises 16 residues. From germline, CDR1 is MRHNA and CDR2 SNTAGT.

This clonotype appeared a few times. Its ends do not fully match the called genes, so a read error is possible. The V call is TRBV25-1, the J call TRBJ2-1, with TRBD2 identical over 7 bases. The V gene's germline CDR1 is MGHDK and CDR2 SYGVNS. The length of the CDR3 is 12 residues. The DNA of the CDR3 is TGTGCCAGCAGTGTTGGGACTACGGAGCGGTTCTTC. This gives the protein CASSVGTTERFF.

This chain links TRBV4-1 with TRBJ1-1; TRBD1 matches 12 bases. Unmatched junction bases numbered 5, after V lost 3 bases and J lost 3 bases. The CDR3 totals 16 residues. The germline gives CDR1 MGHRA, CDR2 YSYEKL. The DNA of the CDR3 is TGCGCCAGCAGCCACGGGACAGGGGGCACGGACACTGAAGCTTTCTTT. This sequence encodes CASSHGTGGTDTEAFF.

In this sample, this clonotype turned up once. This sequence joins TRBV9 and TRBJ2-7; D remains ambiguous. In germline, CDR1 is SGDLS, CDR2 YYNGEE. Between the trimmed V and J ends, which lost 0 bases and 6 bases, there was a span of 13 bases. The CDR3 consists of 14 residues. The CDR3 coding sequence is TGTGCCAGCAGCGTAGAAGACGGACCCTTCGAGCAGTACTTC. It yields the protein CASSVEDGPFEQYF.

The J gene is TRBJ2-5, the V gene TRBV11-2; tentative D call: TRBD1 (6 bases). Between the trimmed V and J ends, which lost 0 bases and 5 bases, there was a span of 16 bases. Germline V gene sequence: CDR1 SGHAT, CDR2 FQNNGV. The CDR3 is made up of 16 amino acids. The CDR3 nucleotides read TGTGCCAGCAGCTTAGAATTAAACAGGGCAACCGAGACCCAGTACTTC. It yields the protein CASSLELNRATETQYF.

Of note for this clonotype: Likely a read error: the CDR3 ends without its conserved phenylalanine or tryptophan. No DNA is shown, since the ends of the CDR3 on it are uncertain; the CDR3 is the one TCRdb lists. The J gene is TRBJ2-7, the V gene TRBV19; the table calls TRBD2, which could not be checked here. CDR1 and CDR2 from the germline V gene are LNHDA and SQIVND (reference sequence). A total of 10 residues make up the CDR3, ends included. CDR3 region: CASSVRDSRS.

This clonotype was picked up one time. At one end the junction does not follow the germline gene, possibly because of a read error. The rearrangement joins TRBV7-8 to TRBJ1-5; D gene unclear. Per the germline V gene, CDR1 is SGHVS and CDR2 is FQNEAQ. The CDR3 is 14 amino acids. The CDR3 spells CANSSDLSNQPQHF. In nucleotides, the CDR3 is TGTGCCAACAGCTCGGACCTTAGCAATCAGCCCCAGCATTTT.

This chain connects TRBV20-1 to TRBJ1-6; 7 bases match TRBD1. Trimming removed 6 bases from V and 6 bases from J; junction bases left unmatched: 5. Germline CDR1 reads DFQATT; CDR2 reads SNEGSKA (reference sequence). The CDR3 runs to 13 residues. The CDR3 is CSALGQINSPLHF. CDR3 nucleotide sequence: TGCAGTGCATTGGGACAGATTAATTCACCCCTCCACTTT.

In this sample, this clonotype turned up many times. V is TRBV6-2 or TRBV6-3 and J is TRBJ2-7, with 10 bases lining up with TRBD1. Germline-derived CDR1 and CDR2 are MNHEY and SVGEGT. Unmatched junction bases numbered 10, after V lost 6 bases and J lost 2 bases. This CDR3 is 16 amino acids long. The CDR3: CASSSKNGQGAYEQYV. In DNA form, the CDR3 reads TGTGCCAGCAGCTCAAAGAACGGACAGGGGGCCTACGAGCAGTACGTC.